This TCR beta chain derives from a study of post-analysis software for immune sequencing data. In the study overall: Progressive-relapsing, secondary progressive and relapsing-remitting multiple sclerosis were among the disease courses included. Study-wide results and limits: In multiple sclerosis, normalized Chao1 diversity was significantly below that of controls.

A note on this clonotype: Its target is not known.

Libraries were made from TCR beta cDNA, and they carried unique molecular identifiers. T cells numbering roughly 0.85 to 11 million gave rise to 500,000 or so cDNA molecules. TCRdb reprocessed the PCR reads with MiXCR, giving one entry per CDR3 protein. The data contain more than 500,000 distinct CDR3 sequences, roughly 34% of them seen just once; the ten biggest clones take up 6%. The origin of this receptor is a girl under 18 with multiple sclerosis. Sequences were obtained from blood.

CDR3 coding DNA: TGTGCCAGCCAGAGCTCCTACAATGAGCAGTTCTTC. This encodes CASQSSYNEQFF. The rearrangement joins TRBV28 to TRBJ2-1; D is ambiguous. Trimming stripped 8 bases from V and 0 bases from J, with 5 bases between. The CDR3 is 12 amino acids. Germline-derived CDR1 and CDR2 are MDHEN and SYDVKM.